The clone carrying this TCR beta chain has only a few counts. Its antigen is still unknown. The data were taken from a study of response to subunit inactivated influenza vaccine. Study results and caveats: That few new T cells are recruited by each seasonal influenza vaccination was the authors' suggestion.

Germline-derived CDR1 and CDR2 are SGHTA and FQGNSA. This CDR3 has 14 amino acids. With 0 bases removed from V and 0 bases from J, the gap between germline ends came to 5 bases. TCRdb processed the RT-PCR reads anew with MiXCR; each CDR3 protein has one entry. The table includes more than 700,000 distinct CDR3 sequences, 21% detected once. This TCR was recovered from a man in his forties or fifties who received an inactivated influenza vaccine. J is TRBJ1-1 and V is TRBV7-2; no reliable D call. This specimen consisted of PBMCs from blood, obtained more than 4 days after vaccination. The CDR3: CASSLAPVNTEAFF. Written as DNA, the CDR3 is TGTGCCAGCAGCTTAGCGCCCGTGAACACTGAAGCTTTCTTT. The whole variable domain, remainder taken from reference TRBV7-2 and TRBJ1-1, is GAGVSQSPSNKVTEKGKDVELRCDPISGHTALYWYRQSLGQGLEFLIYFQGNSAPDKSGLPSDRFSAERTGGSVSTLTIQRTQQEDSAVYLCASSLAPVNTEAFFGQGTRLTVV.